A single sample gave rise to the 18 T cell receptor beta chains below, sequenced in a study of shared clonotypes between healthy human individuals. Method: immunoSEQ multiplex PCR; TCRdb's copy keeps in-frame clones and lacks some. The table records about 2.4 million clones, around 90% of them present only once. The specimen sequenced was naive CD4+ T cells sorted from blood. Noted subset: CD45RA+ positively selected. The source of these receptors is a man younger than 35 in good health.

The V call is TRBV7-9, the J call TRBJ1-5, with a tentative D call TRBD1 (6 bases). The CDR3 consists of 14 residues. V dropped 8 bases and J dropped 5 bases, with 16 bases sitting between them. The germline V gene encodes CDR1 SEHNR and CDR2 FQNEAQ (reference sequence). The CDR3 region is CASAFKGGDQPQHF. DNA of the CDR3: TGTGCCAGCGCTTTTAAGGGGGGAGATCAGCCCCAGCATTTT.

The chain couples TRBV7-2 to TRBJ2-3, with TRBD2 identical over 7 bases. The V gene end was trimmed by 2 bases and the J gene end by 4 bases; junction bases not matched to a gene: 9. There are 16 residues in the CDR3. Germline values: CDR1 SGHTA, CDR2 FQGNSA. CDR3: CASSLPGLVWADTQYF. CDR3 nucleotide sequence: TGTGCCAGCAGCTTACCCGGACTAGTTTGGGCAGATACGCAGTATTTT.

The CDR3 DNA sequence: TGTGCCAGCAGCTCAACCCCCATCTCTGGGGCCAACGTCCTGACTTTC. It specifies CASSSTPISGANVLTF. This chain uses TRBV7-2 with TRBJ2-6; the D is unclear. The V and J ends lost 4 bases and 0 bases respectively, with 10 bases between them. There are 16 residues in the CDR3. The germline V gene has CDR1 SGHTA and CDR2 FQGNSA.

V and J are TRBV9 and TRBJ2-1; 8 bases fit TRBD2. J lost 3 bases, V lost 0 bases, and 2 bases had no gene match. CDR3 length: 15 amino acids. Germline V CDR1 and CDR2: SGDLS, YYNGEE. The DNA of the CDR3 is TGTGCCAGCAGCGTAGCGGGAGGGGTCTACAATGAGCAGTTCTTC. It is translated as CASSVAGGVYNEQFF.

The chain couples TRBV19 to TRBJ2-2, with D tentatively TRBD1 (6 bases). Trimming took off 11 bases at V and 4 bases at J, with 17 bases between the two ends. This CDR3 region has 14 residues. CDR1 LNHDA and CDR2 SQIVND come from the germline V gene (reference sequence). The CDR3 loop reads CAGQQGKGTGELFF. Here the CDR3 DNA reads TGTGCCGGCCAACAGGGAAAGGGCACCGGGGAGCTGTTTTTT.

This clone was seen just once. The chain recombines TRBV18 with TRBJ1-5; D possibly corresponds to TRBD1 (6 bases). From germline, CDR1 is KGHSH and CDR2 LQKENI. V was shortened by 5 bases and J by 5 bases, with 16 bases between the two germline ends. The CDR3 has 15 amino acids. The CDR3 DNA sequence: TGTGCCAGCTCAGCTAATACAGGGAACGATCAGCCCCAGCATTTT. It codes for CASSANTGNDQPQHF.

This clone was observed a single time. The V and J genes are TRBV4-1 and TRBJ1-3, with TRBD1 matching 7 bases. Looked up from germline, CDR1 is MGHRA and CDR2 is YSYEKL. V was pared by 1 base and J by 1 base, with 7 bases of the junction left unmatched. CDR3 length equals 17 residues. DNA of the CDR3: TGCGCCAGCAGCCAAGTAGACAGGGCGACTTCTGGAAACACCATATATTTT. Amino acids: CASSQVDRATSGNTIYF.

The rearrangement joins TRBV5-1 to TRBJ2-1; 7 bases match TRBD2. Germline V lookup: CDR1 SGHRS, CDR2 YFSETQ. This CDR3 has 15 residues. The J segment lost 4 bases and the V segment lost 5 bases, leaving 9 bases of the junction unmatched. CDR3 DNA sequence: TGCGCCAGCAGGCCCCGACTAGCCGATTACAATGAGCAGTTCTTC. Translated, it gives CASRPRLADYNEQFF.

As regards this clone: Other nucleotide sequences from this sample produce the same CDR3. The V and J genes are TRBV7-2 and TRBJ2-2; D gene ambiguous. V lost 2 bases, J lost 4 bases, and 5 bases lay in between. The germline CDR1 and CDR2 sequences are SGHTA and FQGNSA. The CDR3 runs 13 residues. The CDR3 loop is CASSLRVTGELFF. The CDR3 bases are TGTGCCAGCAGCTTAAGAGTCACCGGGGAGCTGTTTTTT.

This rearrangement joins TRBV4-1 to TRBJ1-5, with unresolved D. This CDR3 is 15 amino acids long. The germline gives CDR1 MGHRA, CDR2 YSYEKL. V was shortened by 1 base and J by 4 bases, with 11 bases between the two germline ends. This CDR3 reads CASSQVYFGNQPQHF. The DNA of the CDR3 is TGCGCCAGCAGCCAAGTATATTTTGGGAATCAGCCCCAGCATTTT.

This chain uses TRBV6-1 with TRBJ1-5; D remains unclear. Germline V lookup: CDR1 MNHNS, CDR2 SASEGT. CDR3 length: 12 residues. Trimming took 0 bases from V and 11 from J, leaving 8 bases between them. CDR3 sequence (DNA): TGTGCCAGCAGTGAAGCGATGAAAGCCCAGCATTTT. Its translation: CASSEAMKAQHF.

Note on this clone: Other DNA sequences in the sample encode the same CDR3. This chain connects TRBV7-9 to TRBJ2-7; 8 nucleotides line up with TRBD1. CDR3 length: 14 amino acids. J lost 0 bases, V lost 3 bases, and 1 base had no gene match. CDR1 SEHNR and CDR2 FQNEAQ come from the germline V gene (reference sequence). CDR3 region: CASSLQGASYEQYF. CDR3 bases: TGTGCCAGCAGCTTGCAGGGGGCCTCCTACGAGCAGTACTTC.

CDR3 DNA sequence: TGCGCCAGCAGCCGGGACTCGGGGTACAATGAGCAGTTCTTC. Its protein product is CASSRDSGYNEQFF. J is TRBJ2-1 and V is TRBV5-1; D perhaps matches TRBD2 (6 bases). From germline, CDR1 is SGHRS and CDR2 YFSETQ. The CDR3 is 14 residues long. Deletions cut 4 bases from V and 4 bases from J, with 12 bases between.

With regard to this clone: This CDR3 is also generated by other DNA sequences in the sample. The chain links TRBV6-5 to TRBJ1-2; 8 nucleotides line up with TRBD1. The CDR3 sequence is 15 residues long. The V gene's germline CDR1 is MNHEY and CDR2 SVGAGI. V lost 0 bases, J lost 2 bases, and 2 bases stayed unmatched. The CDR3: CASSYSSGGNYGYTF. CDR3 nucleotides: TGTGCCAGCAGTTACTCATCAGGGGGCAACTATGGCTACACCTTC.

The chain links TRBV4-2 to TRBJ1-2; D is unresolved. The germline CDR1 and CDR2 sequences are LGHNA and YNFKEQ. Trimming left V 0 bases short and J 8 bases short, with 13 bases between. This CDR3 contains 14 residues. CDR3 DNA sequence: TGTGCCAGCAGCCAAGATCAGGACGTTGGCGGCTACACCTTC. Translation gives CASSQDQDVGGYTF.

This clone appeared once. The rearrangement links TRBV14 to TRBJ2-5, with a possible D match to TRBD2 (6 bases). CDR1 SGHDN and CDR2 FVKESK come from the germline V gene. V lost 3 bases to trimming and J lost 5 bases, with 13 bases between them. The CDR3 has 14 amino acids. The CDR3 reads CASSHRGVTETQYF. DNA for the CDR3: TGTGCCAGCAGCCACCGCGGGGTGACCGAGACCCAGTACTTC.

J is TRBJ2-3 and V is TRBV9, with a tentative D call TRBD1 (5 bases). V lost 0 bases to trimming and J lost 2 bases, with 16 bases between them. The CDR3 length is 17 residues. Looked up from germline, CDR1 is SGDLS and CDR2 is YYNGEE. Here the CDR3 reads CASSVGVSGQFTDTQYF. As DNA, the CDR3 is TGTGCCAGCAGCGTAGGAGTGTCAGGACAATTCACAGATACGCAGTATTTT.

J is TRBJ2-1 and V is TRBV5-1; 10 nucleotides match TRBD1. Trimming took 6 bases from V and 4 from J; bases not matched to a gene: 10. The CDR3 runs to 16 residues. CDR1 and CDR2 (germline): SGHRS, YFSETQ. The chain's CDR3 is CASTSGDRGRYNEQFF. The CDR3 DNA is TGCGCCAGCACCTCAGGGGACAGGGGACGGTACAATGAGCAGTTCTTC.